The 16 T cell receptor beta chains reported below all come from one sample, sequenced in a study of cytomegalovirus exposure and HLA in healthy donors. Primers for the PCR totalled 60 Vbeta and 13 Jbeta. Assay: immunoSEQ multiplex PCR; the TCRdb copy retains only in-frame clones and omits some. The table includes some 120,000 clones, roughly 78% detected once. Sequenced: PBMCs. These receptors were obtained from a woman in her forties in good health and CMV-seronegative.

The chain is built from TRBV7-2 and TRBJ2-7, with TRBD2 matching 8 bases. Looked up from germline, CDR1 is SGHTA and CDR2 is FQGNSA. V trimming: 4 bases; J trimming: 2 bases; junction bases outside the gene matches: 4. The CDR3 extends over 14 amino acids. CDR3 loop: CASSYREGAYEQYF. The CDR3 region has the DNA TGTGCCAGCAGCTACCGGGAGGGAGCCTACGAGCAGTACTTC.

As to this clone: Germline is not matched at one junction end, which may reflect a read error. The same CDR3 is also encoded by other DNA sequences in this sample. V and J are TRBV28 and TRBJ2-7; D possibly corresponds to TRBD2 (6 bases). The V gene's germline CDR1 is MDHEN and CDR2 SYDVKM. The CDR3 is 14 amino acids. The CDR3 DNA reads as TGTGCCAGTAGTTTATCGGGGGAAGGGTACGAGCAGTACTTC. This codes for CASSLSGEGYEQYF.

V gene TRBV6-5 combines with J gene TRBJ2-5; D is perhaps TRBD2 (6 bases). The J call could be wrong; TRBJ2-7 is a better fit for the DNA end. This CDR3 is 16 amino acids long. The germline V gene encodes CDR1 MNHEY and CDR2 SVGAGI. The CDR3, as DNA: TGTGCCAGCAGTTACTCTGTCCTAGCGTCAAGGCTCGAGCAGTACTTC. As protein: CASSYSVLASRLEQYF.

V is TRBV6-5 and J is TRBJ1-4; 9 nucleotides line up with TRBD1. There are 16 residues in the CDR3. V lost 4 bases, J lost 8 bases, and 11 bases stayed unmatched. CDR1 MNHEY and CDR2 SVGAGI come from the germline V gene. This chain's CDR3 is CASSSPNRGRGEKLFF. CDR3 nucleotides: TGTGCCAGCAGTTCCCCCAACAGGGGGCGAGGCGAAAAACTGTTTTTT.

Concerning this clone: Germline and junction disagree at one end, which may indicate a read error. This chain connects TRBV2 to TRBJ1-5, with D unresolved. This CDR3 contains 15 residues. In germline, CDR1 is SNHLY, CDR2 FYNNEI. The CDR3 protein is CASSEGVYSNQPQHF. For the CDR3, the DNA is TGTGCCAGCAGCGAAGGAGTTTATAGCAATCAGCCCCAGCATTTT.

The V and J genes are TRBV10-1 and TRBJ2-3; unclear D gene. Germline-derived CDR1 and CDR2 are WNHNN and SYGVQD (reference sequence). The CDR3 totals 11 residues. V dropped 9 bases and J dropped 0 bases, with 4 bases sitting between them. For the CDR3, the DNA is TGCGCCAGTTCGAGCACAGATACGCAGTATTTT. Translation: CASSSTDTQYF.

The gene calls are TRBV28 and TRBJ2-5; D unclear. V was clipped by 5 bases and J by 4 bases, with 8 bases between them. CDR1 and CDR2 (germline): MDHEN, SYDVKM. The CDR3 length is 12 residues. The CDR3 spells CASSGARETQYF. CDR3 coding DNA: TGTGCCAGCAGTGGAGCGCGAGAGACCCAGTACTTC.

The V and J genes are TRBV6-6 and TRBJ1-1; D remains unclear. The CDR3 extends over 13 amino acids. The germline V gene has CDR1 MNHNY and CDR2 SVGAGI (reference sequence). The germline V and J ends were trimmed by 0 bases and 4 bases, with 6 bases remaining between them. The CDR3 DNA reads as TGTGCCAGCAGTTACTCGGAGGGCACTGAAGCTTTCTTT. Translating gives CASSYSEGTEAFF.

The chain recombines TRBV7-2 with TRBJ1-5, with 7 bases lining up with TRBD1. V lost 4 bases and J lost 4; bases outside the gene matches: 7. Germline assignment: CDR1 SGHTA and CDR2 FQGNSA. This CDR3 is built from 15 residues. In DNA, the CDR3 is TGTGCCAGCAGCTCCTCAGGGACAGCTAATCAGCCCCAGCATTTT. Protein product: CASSSSGTANQPQHF.

J is TRBJ1-1 and V is TRBV6-1; TRBD1 aligns across 7 bases. CDR1 and CDR2 (germline): MNHNS, SASEGT. The V gene end was trimmed by 5 bases and the J gene end by 2 bases; junction bases not matched to a gene: 5. The CDR3 totals 14 residues. The CDR3 sequence: CASSQGQRNTEAFF. As DNA, the CDR3 is TGTGCCAGCAGTCAGGGACAGAGAAACACTGAAGCTTTCTTT.

This clone came up once. The chain recombines TRBV11-2 with TRBJ2-3; TRBD1 matches at 10 bases. Germline trimming cut 5 bases from V and 6 bases from J; bases unmatched to any gene: 11. CDR1 is SGHAT, CDR2 FQNNGV, per germline. CDR3 length equals 16 residues. The CDR3, as DNA: TGTGCCAGCAGCCGGGACAGGGGAAGATACAGGGATACGCAGTATTTT. Translation gives CASSRDRGRYRDTQYF.

This clone was seen more than once but under ten times. As DNA, the CDR3 is TGCAGCGTTGAAGCAAATGCGGAGCAGTACTTC. Amino acid sequence: CSVEANAEQYF. The V gene is TRBV29-1, the J gene TRBJ2-7; no firm D call. V gave up 1 base and J gave up 7 bases, with 8 bases separating them. The CDR3 runs 11 residues. The germline CDR1 and CDR2 sequences are SQVTM and ANQGSEA.

The chain employs TRBV11-2 and TRBJ2-1, with 11 positions matching TRBD1. Trimming removed 5 bases from V and 11 bases from J; junction bases left unmatched: 14. Germline CDR1 SGHAT, CDR2 FQNNGV. The CDR3 totals 16 residues. CDR3 bases: TGTGCCAGCAGCCTACCCGGACAGGGGGCGTTACGGCAGCAGTTCTTC. Its translation is CASSLPGQGALRQQFF.

The chain is built from TRBV4-3 and TRBJ1-6; D ambiguous. V was pared by 3 bases and J by 1 base, with 16 bases between. Germline V CDR1 and CDR2: LGHNA, YSLEER. CDR3 length: 18 amino acids. The DNA for the CDR3 is TGCGCCAGCAGCCACCGACCGCCCGGAGGATCCTATAATTCACCCCTCCACTTT. Translation gives CASSHRPPGGSYNSPLHF.

The chain has TRBV5-4 and TRBJ2-7, with D perhaps TRBD1 (5 bases). CDR1 and CDR2 (germline): SGHNT, YYREEE (reference sequence). The V end was cut by 4 bases, the J end by 4 bases, with 12 bases between. The CDR3 contains 13 residues. CDR3 nucleotide sequence: TGTGCCAGCAGCAAAGACAGAACATACGAGCAGTACTTC. Its translation is CASSKDRTYEQYF.

V gene TRBV18 combines with J gene TRBJ2-3; 8 positions match TRBD2. The germline gives CDR1 KGHSH, CDR2 LQKENI. Losses at the gene ends were 4 bases for V and 10 bases for J; bases not matched to a gene: 13. CDR3 length: 15 amino acids. CDR3: CASSRLGLAGGAQYF. The CDR3 DNA follows: TGTGCCAGCTCACGACTCGGGCTAGCGGGTGGAGCGCAGTATTTT.